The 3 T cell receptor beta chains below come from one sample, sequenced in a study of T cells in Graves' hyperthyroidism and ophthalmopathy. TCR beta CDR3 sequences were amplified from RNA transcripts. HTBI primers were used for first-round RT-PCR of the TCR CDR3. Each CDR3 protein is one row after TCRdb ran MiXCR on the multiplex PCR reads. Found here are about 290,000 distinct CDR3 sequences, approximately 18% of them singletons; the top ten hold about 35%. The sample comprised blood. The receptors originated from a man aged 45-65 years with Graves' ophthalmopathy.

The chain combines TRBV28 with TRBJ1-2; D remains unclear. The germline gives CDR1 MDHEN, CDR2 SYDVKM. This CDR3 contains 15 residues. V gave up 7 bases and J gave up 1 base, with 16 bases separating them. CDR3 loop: CASNPQSEINYGYTF. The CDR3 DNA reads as TGTGCCAGCAACCCCCAGAGTGAGATTAACTATGGCTACACCTTC.

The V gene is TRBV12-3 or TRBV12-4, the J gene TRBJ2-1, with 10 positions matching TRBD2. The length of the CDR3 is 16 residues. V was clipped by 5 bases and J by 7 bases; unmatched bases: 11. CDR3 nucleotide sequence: TGTGCCAGCAGTGGTCTTGGAGCGGGAGGGCCGAATGAGCAGTTCTTC. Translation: CASSGLGAGGPNEQFF.

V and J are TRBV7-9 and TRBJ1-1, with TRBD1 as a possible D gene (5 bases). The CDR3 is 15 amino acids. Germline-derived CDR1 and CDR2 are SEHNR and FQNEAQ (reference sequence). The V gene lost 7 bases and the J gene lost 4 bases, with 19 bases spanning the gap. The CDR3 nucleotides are TGTGCCAGCACCGGAAGGACACAAGTGGGCACTGAAGCTTTCTTT. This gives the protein CASTGRTQVGTEAFF. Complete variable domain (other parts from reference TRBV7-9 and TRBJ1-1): DTGVSQNPRHKITKRGQNVTFRCDPISEHNRLYWYRQTLGQGPEFLTYFQNEAQLEKSRLLSDRFSAERPKGSFSTLEIQRTEQGDSAMYLCASTGRTQVGTEAFFGQGTRLTVV.